These 7 T cell receptor beta chains share one sample of origin, sequenced in a study of PD-1 blockade in classical Hodgkin lymphoma (dated by TCRdb to the early 2020s). The time point label for this specimen denotes: cycle 2 day 1 (C2D1) of nivolumab. Relapse after autologous stem cell transplantation had occurred in all trial patients, and cohorts A, B and C were distinguished by prior brentuximab vedotin exposure. Libraries were constructed by the immunoSEQ multiplex PCR assay. The immuneACCESS repertoire file appears here via TCRdb, limited to in-frame rearrangements. These files lack a portion of the clones; in checked studies, under half of the deficit traces to unresolved V genes, and the cause of the others is not known. The sample table shows about 30,000 clones, and around four fifths are seen once. The ten largest account for 35% to 45% of the sample. The sequencing used peripheral blood mononuclear cells (PBMCs), collected before the second cycle of nivolumab. The receptors derive from a human donor with classical Hodgkin lymphoma.

This clone appeared a single time. The chain uses TRBV7-2 and TRBJ1-5, with D possibly TRBD1 on 5 matching bases. The CDR3 length is 17 residues. Trimming cost V 5 bases and J 1 base, with 18 bases left between them. CDR1 is SGHTA, CDR2 FQGNSA, per germline. Written as DNA, the CDR3 is TGTGCCAGCAGCCCCCTGGGGGGAGGGCTAAGCAATCAGCCCCAGCATTTT. The encoded protein is CASSPLGGGLSNQPQHF.

This chain uses TRBV5-1 with TRBJ2-2; D unclear. Trimming left V 4 bases short and J 1 base short, with 8 bases between. The CDR3 consists of 14 residues. Germline loops: CDR1 SGHRS, CDR2 YFSETQ. In DNA form, the CDR3 reads TGCGCCAGCAGCGGCGGACGGAACACCGGGGAGCTGTTTTTT. It is translated as CASSGGRNTGELFF.

The chain employs TRBV5-1 and TRBJ2-4, with 7 bases that match TRBD1. There are 13 residues in the CDR3. V was clipped by 5 bases and J by 5 bases; unmatched bases: 4. The germline V gene encodes CDR1 SGHRS and CDR2 YFSETQ. The CDR3: CASSSTGQNIQYF. DNA for the CDR3: TGCGCCAGCAGTTCGACAGGGCAAAACATTCAGTACTTC.

V usage is TRBV19 and J usage is TRBJ2-2; D gene unclear. V was shortened by 1 base and J by 6 bases, with 6 bases between the two germline ends. Germline V gene data show CDR1 as LNHDA and CDR2 as SQIVND (reference sequence). The CDR3 consists of 13 residues. The CDR3 protein is CASSIGEAGELFF. CDR3 sequence (DNA): TGTGCCAGTAGTATAGGAGAGGCCGGGGAGCTGTTTTTT.

This clone was seen a handful of times. The genes are TRBV6-5 and TRBJ1-2, with TRBD1 matching over 7 bases. The CDR3 totals 14 residues. The J segment lost 5 bases and the V segment lost 4 bases, leaving 7 bases of the junction unmatched. Germline assignment: CDR1 MNHEY and CDR2 SVGAGI. The CDR3 DNA is TGTGCCAGCAGTTCGGGCGACAGGGCGTATGGCTACACCTTC. Amino acid sequence: CASSSGDRAYGYTF.

This chain uses TRBV28 with TRBJ1-3, with D unclear. V gave up 4 bases and J gave up 1 base, with 8 bases separating them. CDR3 size: 14 residues. In germline, CDR1 is MDHEN, CDR2 SYDVKM. In nucleotides, the CDR3 is TGTGCCAGCAGTTACTACTCATCTGGAAACACCATATATTTT. Its translation: CASSYYSSGNTIYF.

In this sample, this clone turned up once. This chain connects TRBV5-5 to TRBJ1-3; perhaps TRBD1 as D (5 bases). This CDR3 comprises 14 residues. Per the germline V gene, CDR1 is SGHKS and CDR2 is YYEKEE (reference sequence). The V and J ends lost 2 bases and 2 bases respectively, with 8 bases between them. As DNA, the CDR3 is TGTGCCAGCAGCTTTGGGGGTACTGGAAACACCATATATTTT. It yields the protein CASSFGGTGNTIYF.